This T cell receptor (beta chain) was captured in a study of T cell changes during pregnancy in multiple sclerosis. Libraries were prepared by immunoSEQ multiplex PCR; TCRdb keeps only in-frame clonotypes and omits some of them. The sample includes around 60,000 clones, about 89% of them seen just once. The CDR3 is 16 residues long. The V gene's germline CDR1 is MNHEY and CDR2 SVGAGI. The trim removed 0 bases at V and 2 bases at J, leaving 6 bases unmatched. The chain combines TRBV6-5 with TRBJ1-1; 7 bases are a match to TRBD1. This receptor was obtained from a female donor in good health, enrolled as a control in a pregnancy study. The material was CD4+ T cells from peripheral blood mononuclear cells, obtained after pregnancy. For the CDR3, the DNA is TGTGCCAGCAGTTACTCGGCCAGGGGGGAAAACACTGAAGCTTTCTTT. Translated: CASSYSARGENTEAFF.